This TCR beta chain was found in a study of human CD4 T cells and Enterobacteriaceae. Study-wide results and caveats: Specific clonotypes appeared less expanded ex vivo than cross-reactive ones.

The memory gate held CD4+ cells that were not CD45RA+CCR7+CD95- naive cells, over 95% pure. Blood from healthy donors was obtained in Switzerland from donation centers. CDR3 length: 14 amino acids. The germline V gene encodes CDR1 KGHSH and CDR2 LQKENI. V was clipped by 3 bases and J by 5 bases, with 12 bases between them. This clone was observed a single time. Antigen specificity is unknown. Ex vivo total memory CD4+ samples were deeply sequenced, detecting one cell in 200,000. The repertoire was sequenced with immunoSEQ multiplex PCR; TCRdb's copy has only in-frame clones and lacks some. The sample records approximately 26,000 clones, roughly 80% being singletons.

J is TRBJ2-3 and V is TRBV18; D might be TRBD1 (5 bases). The receptor was derived from a human donor in good health. Sequencing was done on a sample of memory CD4+ T cells from blood. CDR3 amino acids: CASSPQARGDTQYF. The CDR3 coding sequence is TGTGCCAGCTCACCCCAGGCAAGGGGAGATACGCAGTATTTT. Full variable domain (outside the CDR3, taken from reference TRBV18 and TRBJ2-3): NAGVMQNPRHLVRRRGQEARLRCSPMKGHSHVYWYRQLPEEGLKFMVYLQKENIIDESGMPKERFSAEFPKEGPSILRIQQVVRGDSAAYFCASSPQARGDTQYFGPGTRLTVL.